The present T cell receptor beta chain was sequenced within a study of T cells after yellow fever vaccination. This clonotype was recorded many times. Germline V gene lookup returns CDR1 MDHEN and CDR2 SYDVKM. V was pared by 2 bases and J by 0 bases, with 5 bases between. The CDR3 is made up of 14 amino acids. TCRdb re-derived calls from the 5' RACE reads in MiXCR, one entry per CDR3 protein. The sample includes about 310,000 distinct CDR3 sequences, roughly 3.5% seen only once; the top ten take around 20%. The chain uses TRBV28 and TRBJ2-1; D is unresolved. The clonotype comes from a man aged 18 to 35 who received the YFV17D yellow fever vaccine. Here the sequenced sample was PBMCs, taken on the day of the yellow fever booster vaccination. The DNA for the CDR3 is TGTGCCAGCAGTTTACCGGGCTCCTACAATGAGCAGTTCTTC. This sequence encodes CASSLPGSYNEQFF.